This TCR beta chain stems from a study of tumor-infiltrating lymphocytes in localized non-small cell lung cancer. TCRdb keeps only in-frame clones here, not all; method: immunoSEQ multiplex PCR. The sample shows roughly 8,400 clones, 77% of them seen only once. Germline-derived CDR1 and CDR2 are SEHNR and FQNEAQ (reference sequence). Trimming shortened V by 2 bases and J by 3 bases, and 3 bases separated the two germline ends. The CDR3 has 12 residues. The clonotype was recovered from a human donor with non-small cell lung cancer. The J gene is TRBJ2-3, the V gene TRBV7-9, with D unclear. Sample: lung tumor tissue. The CDR3 region has the DNA TGTGCCAGCAGCTTATCGACAGATACGCAGTATTTT. The encoded protein is CASSLSTDTQYF.